The clone carrying this T cell receptor beta chain was detected many times. Its antigen is not identified. Time point indicated: newly diagnosed GD, antithyroid drugs for less than 3 months. The TCR library used RNA extracted from PBMCs. The sample comes from a study of regulatory T cells in long-lasting Graves disease. Broader study findings: Persistent disease showed a preference for TRBV28, TRBJ1-2 and TRBJ2-5. New patients shared 800 to 1,000 public clonotypes, and persistent patients shared more, with under 3,000.

The CDR3 is made up of 19 amino acids. V shed 2 bases and J shed 1 base, with 18 bases lying between them. CDR1 SGHTA and CDR2 FQGNSA come from the germline V gene. Construction of the TCR beta libraries employed iRepertoire HTBI primers in conjunction with Arm-PCR of CDR3 regions. MiXCR was run by TCRdb on the multiplex PCR reads, yielding one entry per CDR3 protein. Here the sample spans fewer than 650,000 distinct CDR3 sequences, roughly 15% being singletons. This sample also belongs to another study, concerning T cells in Graves' hyperthyroidism and ophthalmopathy. That report notes: A median about 7 months before onset, the model predicted ophthalmopathy.

The source is a woman younger than 45 with Graves disease. The specimen comprised peripheral blood mononuclear cells (PBMCs), sampled at new diagnosis, from a patient treated with antithyroid drugs. The rearrangement uses TRBV7-2 and TRBJ1-6, with D perhaps TRBD1 (5 bases). The CDR3 nucleotides read TGTGCCAGCAGCTTAAGGGGACCGCAGCGGGGGTCCTATAATTCACCCCTCCACTTT. The encoded protein is CASSLRGPQRGSYNSPLHF.